Listed here are 2 T cell receptor beta chains from one sample, sequenced in a study of response to subunit inactivated influenza vaccine (dated by TCRdb to the late 2010s). The method was RT-PCR. The instrument was an Illumina HiSeq 2500. TCRdb reprocessing: public reads trimmed at Q25 with fastp, clones called with MiXCR, in-frame beta chains kept. Entries are consolidated by CDR3 protein sequence, retaining the most common genes and DNA. Counted in this sample were roughly 500,000 distinct CDR3 sequences; roughly a quarter of them appeared once. The ten largest clones capture 2.5% to 3.5% of the sample. The data also belong to a second study, concerning T cells expressing NK-cell markers. The second study, in turn, reports: TCR beta cDNA libraries were made by 5'RACE template switching that added a universal primer site and unique molecular identifiers.

The sample here was CD4+ T cells sorted from PBMCs, taken about 11 days after vaccination. Source of these receptors: a man between 45 and 60 years old who received an inactivated influenza vaccine. Donor details come from another sample of the same person, matched by shared clones.

This chain links TRBV3-1 with TRBJ2-4; TRBD1 matches at 9 bases. V shed 4 bases and J 15 bases; nucleotides not matched to a gene: 7. The CDR3 has 12 residues. Germline V gives CDR1 LGHDT, CDR2 YNNKEL (reference sequence). The CDR3 loop reads CASSLHRDRVYF. The CDR3 bases are TGTGCCAGCAGCCTCCACCGGGACAGGGTGTACTTC.

The chain uses TRBV6-2 or TRBV6-3 and TRBJ1-6; no firm D call. V was clipped by 0 bases and J by 9 bases, with 12 bases between them. The CDR3 consists of 15 residues. Germline V gene lookup returns CDR1 MNHEY and CDR2 SVGEGT. For the CDR3, the DNA is TGTGCCAGCAGTTACTCTCCCTACGGCCTTTCACCCCTCCACTTT. Protein: CASSYSPYGLSPLHF.